The clone carrying this T cell receptor (beta chain) appeared once. The CDR3 is made up of 15 amino acids. The germline gives CDR1 MNHEY, CDR2 SVGAGI. The germline V and J ends were trimmed by 6 bases and 4 bases, with 18 bases remaining between them. The data are from a study of blood T cell repertoires in COVID-19. Whole-study context: Whether acute or convalescent, the COVID-19 samples came from the United States, Italy and Spain.

In the original analysis: How many nucleated cells were present was estimated from reference gene primer amplification. Data came from immunoSEQ multiplex PCR; TCRdb stores just in-frame clones and leaves some out. V, J and clone size are taken as reported in that table, and D and trimming were inferred from the DNA itself. The sample has about 270,000 clones, approximately 90% seen once. The genes are TRBV6-5 and TRBJ1-1, with D hard to call. The sequence derives from a man aged 55-75 years who had recovered from COVID-19. The specimen was peripheral blood. The CDR3 spells CASREGIRVGTEAFF. CDR3 coding DNA: TGTGCCAGCAGGGAGGGCATAAGGGTGGGCACTGAAGCTTTCTTT.